The 20 T cell receptor beta chains below were found in one sample sequenced in a study of human T cells and chemical hapten exposure. One entry per CDR3 protein, called by TCRdb with MiXCR from the RACE reads. The top ten hold over 6.5% of the sample, which has a few hundred thousand distinct CDR3 sequences, approximately 5% seen once. Described time point: pre-sensitization, week 0. Treatment noted: therapeutic diphenylcyclopropenone sensitization with weekly scalp DPC. This material consisted of whole blood, taken in connection with sensitization to the hapten diphenylcyclopropenone (DPC). These receptors were taken from a woman younger than 35 with alopecia areata. Some clones in this sample may be carry-over from other donors' samples.

This clonotype was recorded a few times. This chain links TRBV29-1 with TRBJ2-7; 9 bases are a match to TRBD1. The CDR3 spans 13 residues. The V segment lost 5 bases and the J segment 2 bases; nucleotides outside the gene matches: 4. The germline CDR1 and CDR2 sequences are SQVTM and ANQGSEA. The DNA for the CDR3 is TGCAGCGTTTTCACAGGGGGCGCCTACGAGCAGTACTTC. This sequence encodes CSVFTGGAYEQYF.

This clonotype was seen repeatedly, ten times or more. The CDR3 spells CASSLSGGYLYEQYF. The CDR3 coding sequence is TGTGCCAGCAGCTTGTCTGGGGGATACTTGTACGAGCAGTACTTC. The chain joins TRBV5-8 to TRBJ2-7; possibly TRBD1 or TRBD2 for D (5 bases each). V was shortened by 1 base and J by 4 bases, with 15 bases between the two germline ends. This CDR3 region has 15 residues. Germline CDR1 SGHTS, CDR2 YDEGEE.

This clonotype was recorded a few times. V usage is TRBV7-6 and J usage is TRBJ2-3, with D hard to call. Germline loops: CDR1 SGHVS, CDR2 FNYEAQ. V lost 0 bases and J 2 bases, leaving 3 bases between the germline ends. The CDR3 runs to 13 residues. The CDR3 region has the DNA TGTGCCAGCAGCTTAGCACACACAGATACGCAGTATTTT. Translation gives CASSLAHTDTQYF.

V is TRBV12-3 or TRBV12-4 and J is TRBJ2-4; D gene ambiguous. V was clipped by 1 base and J by 8 bases, with 12 bases between them. The CDR3 covers 14 residues. The CDR3 nucleotides are TGTGCCAGCAGTTTAGGGTGGCGTCGGGACATTCAGTACTTC. As protein: CASSLGWRRDIQYF.

A few counts support this clonotype. The rearrangement uses TRBV10-3 and TRBJ2-1; 13 bases are a match to TRBD2. The CDR3 is 14 residues long. Germline CDR1 and CDR2: ENHRY and SYGVKD. V gave up 5 bases and J gave up 7 bases; unmatched junction bases: 2. The CDR3 protein is CAISRLAGGNEQFF. The CDR3 DNA is TGTGCCATCAGTCGACTAGCGGGGGGAAATGAGCAGTTCTTC.

This clonotype was observed many times. This sequence joins TRBV7-9 and TRBJ1-2, with no clear D. Trimming took 4 bases from V and 2 from J, leaving 8 bases between them. Germline V gene data show CDR1 as SEHNR and CDR2 as FQNEAQ (reference sequence). The CDR3 extends over 13 amino acids. Here the CDR3 reads CASSSQRNYGYTF. DNA of the CDR3: TGTGCCAGCAGCTCACAGAGGAACTATGGCTACACCTTC.

This clonotype occurred many times. V usage is TRBV20-1 and J usage is TRBJ1-2; tentatively, D is TRBD1 (6 bases). Looked up from germline, CDR1 is DFQATT and CDR2 is SNEGSKA (reference sequence). Between the trimmed V and J ends, which lost 0 bases and 4 bases, there was a span of 9 bases. The CDR3 has 13 residues. Here the CDR3 DNA reads TGCAGTGCTAGAGAGGAGGGGGGCTATGGCTACACCTTC. This sequence encodes CSAREEGGYGYTF.

This clonotype was counted ten times or more. The gene calls are TRBV4-1 and TRBJ1-1, with D uncertain. V lost 2 bases, J lost 0 bases, and 13 bases lay in between. CDR3 length: 16 amino acids. The germline V gene encodes CDR1 MGHRA and CDR2 YSYEKL. CDR3 DNA sequence: TGCGCCAGCAGCCAAAGGAGGCAGCAGCTGAACACTGAAGCTTTCTTT. Translation gives CASSQRRQQLNTEAFF.

About this clonotype itself: Since the CDR3 does not end with the conserved phenylalanine or tryptophan, this likely comes from a read error. V is TRBV25-1 and J is TRBJ2-3, with 9 bases identical to TRBD1. The CDR3 covers 16 residues. Germline CDR1 is MGHDK and CDR2 is SYGVNS. Trimming cost V 4 bases and J 1 base; bases outside gene matches: 6. As DNA, the CDR3 is TGTGCCAGCAGTGCAACAGGGGGCGAGGGCACAGATACGCAGTATTAT. It encodes CASSATGGEGTDTQYY.

CDR3 sequence (DNA): TGCGCCAGCAGCCAAGAGTGGAGCAATCAGCCCCAGCATTTT. As protein: CASSQEWSNQPQHF. This chain uses TRBV4-1 with TRBJ1-5, with no clear D. The length of the CDR3 is 14 residues. Germline-derived CDR1 and CDR2 are MGHRA and YSYEKL. Trimming removed 0 bases at V and 1 base at J, with 4 bases between.

This clonotype was recorded a few times. The rearrangement joins TRBV5-1 to TRBJ1-1; D remains unclear. V dropped 0 bases and J dropped 1 base, with 10 bases sitting between them. The germline V gene has CDR1 SGHRS and CDR2 YFSETQ. The CDR3 extends over 15 amino acids. CDR3: CASSLEVDSNTEAFF. In DNA, the CDR3 is TGCGCCAGCAGCTTGGAAGTCGACTCGAACACTGAAGCTTTCTTT.

The chain has TRBV4-2 and TRBJ2-7; possibly TRBD1 or TRBD2 for D (6 bases each). The CDR3 runs to 15 residues. Germline CDR1 reads LGHNA; CDR2 reads YNFKEQ. The germline V and J ends were trimmed by 1 base and 4 bases, with 14 bases remaining between them. The CDR3 loop is CASSQGSTGRYEQYF. In DNA, the CDR3 is TGTGCCAGCAGCCAAGGTAGCACAGGGAGGTACGAGCAGTACTTC.

The chain has TRBV27 and TRBJ2-7, with 9 bases lining up with TRBD1. The CDR3 runs to 16 residues. CDR1 is MNHEY, CDR2 SMNVEV, per germline (reference sequence). V dropped 1 base and J dropped 4; count of bases not matched to a gene: 8. CDR3 amino acids: CASSLFRGQGGYEQYF. DNA for the CDR3: TGTGCCAGCAGTTTATTTAGGGGACAGGGAGGTTACGAGCAGTACTTC.

This clonotype was detected ten times or more. The chain uses TRBV25-1 and TRBJ2-6, with TRBD1 identical over 9 bases. CDR3 length: 17 residues. Germline loops: CDR1 MGHDK, CDR2 SYGVNS. The J segment lost 0 bases and the V segment lost 8 bases, leaving 8 bases of the junction unmatched. The CDR3 DNA sequence: TGTGCCAGCCAGAAAATGGGACAGGGCTCTGGGGCCAACGTCCTGACTTTC. It encodes CASQKMGQGSGANVLTF. Using reference TRBV25-1 and TRBJ2-6 for the parts outside the CDR3, the full variable domain is EADIYQTPRYLVIGTGKKITLECSQTMGHDKMYWYQQDPGMELHLIHYSYGVNSTEKGDLSSESTVSRIRTEHFPLTLESARPSHTSQYLCASQKMGQGSGANVLTFGAGSRLTVL.

V and J are TRBV6-2 or TRBV6-3 and TRBJ1-1; D is uncertain. Trimming stripped 6 bases from V and 5 bases from J, with 7 bases between. From germline, CDR1 is MNHEY and CDR2 SVGEGT. The CDR3 is 11 residues long. In DNA, the CDR3 is TGTGCCAGCAGGTCGAAGACTGAAGCTTTCTTT. Its protein product is CASRSKTEAFF.

This clonotype was detected many times. V and J are TRBV6-5 and TRBJ1-4, with D possibly TRBD1 on 6 matching bases. CDR1 and CDR2 from the germline V gene are MNHEY and SVGAGI. There are 15 residues in the CDR3. Trimming removed 0 bases from V and 3 bases from J, with 8 bases in between. CDR3 DNA sequence: TGTGCCAGCAGTTACTCGGGGGGCCCTAATGAAAAACTGTTTTTT. Translating gives CASSYSGGPNEKLFF.

This clonotype was counted only a few times. This chain uses TRBV20-1 with TRBJ2-3, with D tentatively TRBD1 or TRBD2 (5 bases each). Germline CDR1 DFQATT, CDR2 SNEGSKA (reference sequence). The CDR3 extends over 13 amino acids. V shed 3 bases and J shed 6 bases, with 13 bases lying between them. The CDR3 is CSASPGGWDTQYF. The DNA of the CDR3 is TGCAGTGCTAGCCCTGGGGGTTGGGATACGCAGTATTTT.

This clonotype came up many times. The rearrangement joins TRBV12-5 to TRBJ2-7, with D perhaps TRBD1 or TRBD2 (5 bases each). Germline CDR1 reads LGHNT; CDR2 reads FRNRAP. This CDR3 spans 13 amino acids. V was shortened by 5 bases and J by 0 bases, with 8 bases between the two germline ends. CDR3 sequence: CASGGDRSYEQYF. CDR3 bases: TGTGCTAGTGGTGGGGACCGCTCCTACGAGCAGTACTTC.

This clonotype was found many times. The rearrangement uses TRBV7-2 and TRBJ2-1; 9 bases are a match to TRBD2. Germline V CDR1 and CDR2: SGHTA, FQGNSA. The CDR3 has 15 amino acids. V shed 2 bases, J shed 5 bases, and the junction held 4 bases outside the gene matches. The CDR3: CASSLLAGYNNEQFF. The CDR3, as DNA: TGTGCCAGCAGCTTACTAGCGGGGTATAACAATGAGCAGTTCTTC.

This clonotype was seen ten or more times. The rearrangement uses TRBV12-3 or TRBV12-4 and TRBJ2-7; possible D gene TRBD2, 5 bases. V lost 3 bases and J lost 0, with 12 bases in between. There are 15 residues in the CDR3. The CDR3 protein is CASSFVTGSSYEQYF. CDR3 coding DNA: TGTGCCAGCAGTTTTGTCACGGGGAGCTCCTACGAGCAGTACTTC.